This entry lists 15 T cell receptor beta chains sequenced from one sample in a study of cytomegalovirus exposure and HLA in healthy donors. Primers for the PCR totalled 60 Vbeta and 13 Jbeta. Libraries were prepared by immunoSEQ multiplex PCR; TCRdb keeps only in-frame clonotypes and omits some of them. Of hundreds of thousands of clones detected, roughly two thirds appear once; the ten largest clones hold around 2%. Source material: PBMCs. These TCRs come from a female donor in good health and CMV-seronegative.

This sequence joins TRBV27 and TRBJ2-1, with D possibly TRBD1 on 5 matching bases. CDR3 length: 10 residues. The germline V and J ends were trimmed by 6 bases and 10 bases, with 7 bases remaining between them. Germline loops: CDR1 MNHEY, CDR2 SMNVEV (reference sequence). The DNA of the CDR3 is TGTGCCAGCAGGGCAGGGGAGCAGTTCTTC. The encoded protein is CASRAGEQFF.

This CDR3 reads CASSQGGEGQPQHF. The CDR3 coding sequence is TGTGCCAGCAGTCAAGGGGGGGAAGGTCAGCCCCAGCATTTT. The chain combines TRBV28 with TRBJ1-5; D perhaps matches TRBD1 (6 bases). Per germline, CDR1 MDHEN and CDR2 SYDVKM. The CDR3 covers 14 residues. The V end was cut by 5 bases, the J end by 6 bases, with 14 bases between.

The rearrangement links TRBV15 to TRBJ2-5, with 9 nucleotides matching TRBD2. The DNA end is a closer match to TRBJ2-7, so the J assignment may be wrong. From germline, CDR1 is LNHNV and CDR2 YYDKDF (reference sequence). The CDR3 extends over 16 amino acids. CDR3 nucleotides: TGTGCCACCAGCAGAGATCGAGGCGGGAGGGGTTACGAGCAGTACTTC. Its translation: CATSRDRGGRGYEQYF.

The chain employs TRBV10-3 and TRBJ1-4; 7 bases are a match to TRBD1. The CDR3 contains 13 residues. The ends lost 10 bases at V and 2 bases at J; junction bases unmatched: 4. CDR1 is ENHRY, CDR2 SYGVKD, per germline. CDR3: CATMDRTNEKLFF. In DNA, the CDR3 is TGTGCCACCATGGACAGGACTAATGAAAAACTGTTTTTT.

This clone has more than one count but fewer than ten. This chain connects TRBV2 to TRBJ2-7; 8 bases are shared with TRBD1. The V gene end was trimmed by 6 bases and the J gene end by 3 bases; junction bases not matched to a gene: 4. Germline V lookup: CDR1 SNHLY, CDR2 FYNNEI. CDR3 length: 13 amino acids. CDR3 sequence reads: CASRTGVGYEQYF. DNA for the CDR3: TGTGCCAGCAGGACAGGGGTAGGCTACGAGCAGTACTTC.

The rearrangement joins TRBV5-6 to TRBJ2-1; TRBD2 matches 11 bases. The ends lost 0 bases at V and 2 bases at J; junction bases unmatched: 7. The CDR3 runs 18 residues. CDR1 SGHDT and CDR2 YYEEEE come from the germline V gene. The CDR3 DNA reads as TGTGCCAGCAGCTTGGTAGCGGGAGGGCCCTCTGCCTACAATGAGCAGTTCTTC. Translating it yields CASSLVAGGPSAYNEQFF.

The chain has TRBV11-2 and TRBJ2-1; 11 positions match TRBD2. This CDR3 comprises 16 residues. The V gene end was trimmed by 5 bases and the J gene end by 6 bases; junction bases not matched to a gene: 9. CDR1 SGHAT and CDR2 FQNNGV come from the germline V gene. The CDR3 nucleotides are TGTGCCAGCAGCCTCCTAGCGGGAGGCCTACCCAATGAGCAGTTCTTC. Protein product: CASSLLAGGLPNEQFF.

This chain uses TRBV2 with TRBJ1-2, with 10 bases that match TRBD1. This CDR3 region has 15 residues. The V segment lost 5 bases and the J segment 9 bases; nucleotides outside the gene matches: 12. CDR1 and CDR2 from the germline V gene are SNHLY and FYNNEI. CDR3 sequence: CASSTMDRGDFRYTF. In DNA, the CDR3 is TGTGCCAGCAGTACAATGGACAGGGGGGATTTTCGCTACACCTTC.

The V call is TRBV7-6, the J call TRBJ1-1; D is possibly TRBD1 (5 bases). The CDR3 loop spans 14 amino acids. Trimming cost V 4 bases and J 7 bases, with 16 bases left between them. Germline V gene sequence: CDR1 SGHVS, CDR2 FNYEAQ. The CDR3 spells CASSSGGGFGEAFF. The CDR3 DNA follows: TGTGCCAGCAGCTCAGGCGGGGGGTTTGGTGAAGCTTTCTTT.

This chain joins TRBV28 and TRBJ2-7; weak D call: TRBD2 (7 bases). There are 15 residues in the CDR3. V gave up 2 bases and J gave up 3 bases, with 14 bases separating them. CDR1 is MDHEN, CDR2 SYDVKM, per germline. This chain's CDR3 is CASSLGGAFFYEQYF. The CDR3 nucleotides read TGTGCCAGCAGTTTAGGGGGGGCTTTTTTCTACGAGCAGTACTTC.

The chain couples TRBV9 to TRBJ1-2; D is possibly TRBD1 (6 bases). CDR1 and CDR2 from the germline V gene are SGDLS and YYNGEE. The CDR3 covers 16 residues. V lost 0 bases to trimming and J lost 5 bases, with 17 bases between them. This chain's CDR3 is CASSVAQTGTPYGYTF. Written as DNA, the CDR3 is TGTGCCAGCAGCGTAGCCCAAACCGGGACACCGTATGGCTACACCTTC.

The rearrangement uses TRBV7-3 and TRBJ1-2; TRBD1 might be the D (5 bases). V was clipped by 3 bases and J by 3 bases, with 20 bases between them. Germline assignment: CDR1 SGHTA and CDR2 FQGTGA. This CDR3 spans 17 amino acids. The CDR3 sequence is CASSLGGLGTLHYGYTF. CDR3 DNA sequence: TGTGCCAGCAGCTTGGGGGGGTTGGGGACCCTACACTATGGCTACACCTTC.

The chain is built from TRBV6-1 and TRBJ2-7; perhaps TRBD1 as D (5 bases). Germline CDR1 MNHNS, CDR2 SASEGT. Deletions cut 2 bases from V and 1 base from J, with 12 bases between. The CDR3 runs to 15 residues. Here the CDR3 reads CASSELDDSSYEQYF. As DNA, the CDR3 is TGTGCCAGCAGTGAATTGGACGACAGTTCCTACGAGCAGTACTTC.

The gene calls are TRBV10-3 and TRBJ1-3, with no clear D. Trimming left V 0 bases short and J 1 base short, with 7 bases between. Per the germline V gene, CDR1 is ENHRY and CDR2 is SYGVKD. This CDR3 contains 15 residues. CDR3 amino acids: CAISESGGSGNTIYF. The CDR3 DNA follows: TGTGCCATCAGTGAGTCAGGCGGTTCTGGAAACACCATATATTTT.

The J gene is TRBJ2-7, the V gene TRBV29-1; D possibly corresponds to TRBD2 (5 bases). This CDR3 contains 13 residues. Germline-derived CDR1 and CDR2 are SQVTM and ANQGSEA. Between the trimmed V and J ends, which lost 1 base and 3 bases, there was a span of 10 bases. CDR3 amino acids: CSVEGGNGYEQYF. The CDR3 coding sequence is TGCAGCGTTGAAGGAGGGAACGGCTACGAGCAGTACTTC.